The 28 T cell receptor beta chains below come from one sample, sequenced in a study of T cells in localized non-small cell lung cancer. Data came from immunoSEQ multiplex PCR; TCRdb stores just in-frame clones and leaves some out. The sample lists tens of thousands of clones; approximately 80% were seen once. Sequenced material: peripheral blood, taken before any cancer treatment. The receptor set was obtained from a female donor of 60 years or more with stage I lung adenocarcinoma.

This clone was recorded a few times. The chain is built from TRBV27 and TRBJ2-3, with D perhaps matching TRBD1 or TRBD2 (6 bases each). V was pared by 7 bases and J by 9 bases, with 11 bases between. Germline lookup yields CDR1 MNHEY and CDR2 SMNVEV (reference sequence). The CDR3 spans 11 residues. The CDR3: CASTRGGTQYF. Written as DNA, the CDR3 is TGTGCCAGCACTCGAGGGGGGACGCAGTATTTT.

This chain links TRBV5-1 with TRBJ2-5; the match to TRBD1 covers 7 bases. The CDR3 contains 13 residues. Germline loops: CDR1 SGHRS, CDR2 YFSETQ. Unmatched junction bases numbered 1, after V lost 0 bases and J lost 5 bases. The CDR3 reads CASSLDRGETQYF. The CDR3 bases are TGCGCCAGCAGCTTGGACAGGGGTGAGACCCAGTACTTC. Full variable domain (rest looked up from reference TRBV5-1 and TRBJ2-5): KAGVTQTPRYLIKTRGQQVTLSCSPISGHRSVSWYQQTPGQGLQFLFEYFSETQRNKGNFPGRFSGRQFSNSRSEMNVSTLELGDSALYLCASSLDRGETQYFGPGTRLLVL.

V gene TRBV19 combines with J gene TRBJ1-2, with TRBD1 identical over 8 bases. The CDR3 is 17 residues long. V shed 5 bases and J 2 bases; nucleotides not matched to a gene: 13. Looked up from germline, CDR1 is LNHDA and CDR2 is SQIVND (reference sequence). This CDR3 reads CASSLRGGRGQNYGYTF. The CDR3 DNA is TGTGCCAGTAGTCTCAGGGGAGGCAGGGGGCAGAACTATGGCTACACCTTC.

To note about this clone: Relative to the germline gene, one junction end is altered; a read error may explain this. This sequence joins TRBV7-9 and TRBJ2-1; 11 nucleotides agree with TRBD2. Germline CDR1 is SEHNR and CDR2 is FQNEAQ (reference sequence). The CDR3 has 15 residues. The CDR3 spells CASSLAGGGLNEQFF. The CDR3 region has the DNA TGTGCCAGCAGCCTAGCGGGAGGAGGCCTCAATGAGCAGTTCTTC.

The V and J genes are TRBV6-1 and TRBJ1-2, with a tentative D call TRBD1 (6 bases). V lost 4 bases and J lost 4, with 16 bases in between. The germline CDR1 and CDR2 sequences are MNHNS and SASEGT. The CDR3 covers 15 residues. CDR3 loop: CASSVAGASGYGYTF. The CDR3 DNA sequence: TGTGCCAGCAGTGTGGCAGGGGCCAGTGGCTATGGCTACACCTTC.

This chain joins TRBV28 and TRBJ2-7, with 9 bases matching TRBD1. Germline values: CDR1 MDHEN, CDR2 SYDVKM. With V trimmed by 6 bases and J by 7 bases, 10 bases remained unmatched. CDR3 size: 14 residues. The CDR3 coding sequence is TGTGCCAGCAGCAGCGACAGGGGGATATGGGAGCAGTACTTC. It specifies CASSSDRGIWEQYF.

The rearrangement joins TRBV30 to TRBJ2-4; TRBD2 agrees at 7 bases. CDR1 is GTSNPN and CDR2 is SVGIG in the germline V gene (reference sequence). The CDR3 has 13 amino acids. V gave up 4 bases and J gave up 4 bases; unmatched junction bases: 4. The chain's CDR3 is CAWMASGKNIQYF. The DNA of the CDR3 is TGTGCCTGGATGGCTAGCGGTAAAAACATTCAGTACTTC.

By its share, this clone is large. The chain is built from TRBV5-8 and TRBJ1-1; a weak D match, TRBD1 (5 bases). Trimming took 4 bases from V and 0 from J, leaving 16 bases between them. The CDR3 extends over 16 amino acids. Germline values: CDR1 SGHTS, CDR2 YDEGEE. As DNA, the CDR3 is TGTGCCAGCAGCCCCGGAGTCAAGGGGATGAACACTGAAGCTTTCTTT. Protein sequence: CASSPGVKGMNTEAFF.

V and J are TRBV30 and TRBJ1-6; TRBD1 matches 8 bases. The CDR3 has 13 amino acids. Germline assignment: CDR1 GTSNPN and CDR2 SVGIG (reference sequence). V lost 6 bases and J lost 7; bases outside the gene matches: 5. Here the CDR3 reads CACSGQGNSPLHF. As DNA, the CDR3 is TGTGCCTGCTCTGGACAGGGAAATTCACCCCTCCACTTT.

The chain combines TRBV5-4 with TRBJ2-1; 7 nucleotides align to TRBD1. Germline V gene lookup returns CDR1 SGHNT and CDR2 YYREEE (reference sequence). Losses at the gene ends were 4 bases for V and 8 bases for J; bases not matched to a gene: 9. The CDR3 consists of 14 residues. CDR3 residues: CASSHGAGGHEQFF. The CDR3 bases are TGTGCCAGCAGCCACGGAGCAGGGGGTCATGAGCAGTTCTTC.

V usage is TRBV7-2 and J usage is TRBJ2-7, with D perhaps matching TRBD1 or TRBD2 (5 bases each). Germline V gene lookup returns CDR1 SGHTA and CDR2 FQGNSA. This CDR3 region has 15 residues. V lost 0 bases, J lost 1 base, and 10 bases lay in between. In DNA, the CDR3 is TGTGCCAGCAGCTTAGCGGGAGAGGGGTCCTACGAGCAGTACTTC. This codes for CASSLAGEGSYEQYF.

In its sample, this clone was seen a few times. This chain uses TRBV11-1 with TRBJ2-1, with D unresolved. Germline V gives CDR1 SGHAT, CDR2 FQDESV (reference sequence). V was cut by 1 base and J by 10 bases, with 11 bases left in between. CDR3 length: 13 residues. The CDR3 DNA sequence: TGTGCCAGCAGCTTAGAGGGTTATCGGGAGCAGTTCTTC. Translated, it gives CASSLEGYREQFF.

CDR3 loop: CASSPDSTDTQYF. In DNA, the CDR3 is TGTGCCAGCTCACCGGACAGCACAGATACGCAGTATTTT. This chain joins TRBV18 and TRBJ2-3; no definite D call. Germline values: CDR1 KGHSH, CDR2 LQKENI. Trimming stripped 3 bases from V and 0 bases from J, with 4 bases between. The CDR3 extends over 13 amino acids.

The CDR3 DNA follows: TGTGCCAGCAGCGTAAGTCCAGCTGCCTACGAGCAGTACTTC. Its protein product is CASSVSPAAYEQYF. This sequence joins TRBV9 and TRBJ2-7; D is uncertain. V lost 1 base to trimming and J lost 2 bases, with 10 bases between them. The CDR3 spans 14 residues. Germline assignment: CDR1 SGDLS and CDR2 YYNGEE.

The V gene is TRBV6-1, the J gene TRBJ1-1, with 9 bases aligning to TRBD1. CDR1 and CDR2 from the germline V gene are MNHNS and SASEGT. V trimming: 5 bases; J trimming: 5 bases; junction bases outside the gene matches: 9. This CDR3 region has 15 residues. The CDR3 DNA follows: TGTGCCAGCAGTTTGACAGGGGGTAGGTTGACTGAAGCTTTCTTT. Protein: CASSLTGGRLTEAFF.

CDR3 DNA: TGTGCCAGCAGCTGGGGGGGTCATGGAAACACCATATATTTT. Amino acid sequence: CASSWGGHGNTIYF. The chain couples TRBV7-3 to TRBJ1-3; the D gene is possibly TRBD1 (5 bases). Trimming left V 4 bases short and J 3 bases short, with 10 bases between. Germline V gives CDR1 SGHTA, CDR2 FQGTGA. This CDR3 spans 14 amino acids.

The gene calls are TRBV6-1 and TRBJ1-5; maybe TRBD1 (6 bases). V lost 8 bases and J lost 2, with 10 bases in between. Germline values: CDR1 MNHNS, CDR2 SASEGT. This CDR3 is built from 13 residues. The CDR3 DNA follows: TGTGCCAGCTCAGGGGTCGGCAATCAGCCCCAGCATTTT. Its protein is CASSGVGNQPQHF.

The chain links TRBV28 to TRBJ1-1; D is ambiguous. V dropped 4 bases and J dropped 0 bases, with 15 bases sitting between them. Germline V lookup: CDR1 MDHEN, CDR2 SYDVKM. The CDR3 length is 16 residues. The CDR3 reads CASSSGFRLVNTEAFF. As DNA, the CDR3 is TGTGCCAGCAGTTCGGGGTTTAGGCTGGTGAACACTGAAGCTTTCTTT.

This clone was found once. V gene TRBV5-1 combines with J gene TRBJ2-5; D call uncertain. CDR3 size: 13 residues. The germline gives CDR1 SGHRS, CDR2 YFSETQ. Between the trimmed V and J ends, which lost 4 bases and 5 bases, there was a span of 12 bases. Here the CDR3 reads CASSLGSSETQYF. CDR3 DNA sequence: TGCGCCAGCAGCCTGGGGTCTTCGGAGACCCAGTACTTC.

This clone was seen a single time. This chain links TRBV28 with TRBJ2-4; D is uncertain. The CDR3 runs to 15 residues. V lost 6 bases and J 0 bases, leaving 12 bases between the germline ends. CDR1 and CDR2 from the germline V gene are MDHEN and SYDVKM. The CDR3 bases are TGTGCCAGCAGCCGGGCGTTCTTAGCCAAAAACATTCAGTACTTC. Amino acid sequence: CASSRAFLAKNIQYF. Drawing the rest from reference TRBV28 and TRBJ2-4, the complete variable domain is DVKVTQSSRYLVKRTGEKVFLECVQDMDHENMFWYRQDPGLGLRLIYFSYDVKMKEKGDIPEGYSVSREKKERFSLILESASTNQTSMYLCASSRAFLAKNIQYFGAGTRLSVL.

The chain is built from TRBV28 and TRBJ2-3; no definite D call. V was clipped by 5 bases and J by 0 bases, with 9 bases between them. Germline V gene lookup returns CDR1 MDHEN and CDR2 SYDVKM. The CDR3 is made up of 14 amino acids. The CDR3 DNA is TGTGCCAGCAGTCCCCCAGCTAGCACAGATACGCAGTATTTT. Its translation is CASSPPASTDTQYF. The full variable domain, with the rest looked up from reference TRBV28 and TRBJ2-3, is DVKVTQSSRYLVKRTGEKVFLECVQDMDHENMFWYRQDPGLGLRLIYFSYDVKMKEKGDIPEGYSVSREKKERFSLILESASTNQTSMYLCASSPPASTDTQYFGPGTRLTVL.

The sample holds one count of this clone. The chain joins TRBV7-6 to TRBJ1-1; D ambiguous. V was shortened by 3 bases and J by 1 base, with 6 bases between the two germline ends. Germline V gene data show CDR1 as SGHVS and CDR2 as FNYEAQ. This CDR3 contains 13 residues. The CDR3 sequence is CASSFRGNTEAFF. The DNA for the CDR3 is TGTGCCAGCAGCTTTCGGGGGAACACTGAAGCTTTCTTT.

CDR3: CASTAGSGEKLFF. The CDR3 DNA follows: TGTGCCAGCACCGCCGGGTCGGGGGAAAAACTGTTTTTT. The V call is TRBV27, the J call TRBJ1-4; D unclear. CDR1 is MNHEY and CDR2 is SMNVEV in the germline V gene (reference sequence). The CDR3 is 13 residues long. The ends were cut back, 7 bases at V and 8 bases at J, with 14 bases in the middle.

The chain employs TRBV2 and TRBJ1-2, with D hard to call. CDR1 SNHLY and CDR2 FYNNEI come from the germline V gene. CDR3 length: 14 residues. With 4 bases removed from V and 7 bases from J, the gap between germline ends came to 16 bases. The CDR3 region is CASSASAGLSGYTF. Here the CDR3 DNA reads TGTGCCAGCAGTGCATCGGCAGGTCTAAGTGGCTACACCTTC.

This clone was observed a handful of times. V usage is TRBV27 and J usage is TRBJ2-2; TRBD2 aligns across 11 bases. V shed 4 bases and J 11 bases; nucleotides not matched to a gene: 3. The CDR3 is made up of 13 amino acids. From germline, CDR1 is MNHEY and CDR2 SMNVEV (reference sequence). The CDR3 sequence is CASSSSGRFELFF. In nucleotides, the CDR3 is TGTGCCAGCAGTTCTAGCGGGAGGTTTGAGCTGTTTTTT.

This clone was recorded once. The V gene is TRBV5-1, the J gene TRBJ1-6; 9 bases align to TRBD1. The trim removed 4 bases at V and 7 bases at J, leaving 6 bases unmatched. The CDR3 has 15 residues. Per the germline V gene, CDR1 is SGHRS and CDR2 is YFSETQ. The CDR3 DNA reads TGCGCCAGCAGCCAGCAGGGACAGGGCAATTCACCCCTCCACTTT. Its translation is CASSQQGQGNSPLHF. The whole variable domain, filled in from reference TRBV5-1 and TRBJ1-6, reads KAGVTQTPRYLIKTRGQQVTLSCSPISGHRSVSWYQQTPGQGLQFLFEYFSETQRNKGNFPGRFSGRQFSNSRSEMNVSTLELGDSALYLCASSQQGQGNSPLHFGNGTRLTVT.

The chain joins TRBV9 to TRBJ1-3; unclear D gene. Germline CDR1 SGDLS, CDR2 YYNGEE. V gave up 3 bases and J gave up 4 bases, with 8 bases separating them. The CDR3 consists of 13 residues. The CDR3: CASSAPVGNTIYF. For the CDR3, the DNA is TGTGCCAGCAGCGCGCCAGTCGGAAACACCATATATTTT.

In this sample, this clone turned up once. The chain links TRBV19 to TRBJ2-1; 15 nucleotides match TRBD2. From germline, CDR1 is LNHDA and CDR2 SQIVND (reference sequence). This CDR3 is built from 16 residues. The trim removed 1 base at V and 7 bases at J, leaving 2 bases unmatched. The CDR3 bases are TGTGCCAGTAGTATAGCCGGGACTAGCGGGAGGAATGAGCAGTTCTTC. Its translation is CASSIAGTSGRNEQFF.